This T cell receptor beta chain was identified in a study of graft-versus-host responses after intestinal transplantation. This clone was picked up a small number of times. Its antigen is unknown. Method: immunoSEQ multiplex PCR; TCRdb's copy keeps in-frame clones and lacks some. This sample has about 92,000 clones, with roughly four fifths found just once. This clonotype was obtained from a human donor who received an intestinal transplant. The specimen was unstimulated CD8+ T cells sorted from spleen or lymph node cells, collected before intestinal transplant.

CDR3 amino acids: CASSEVGVMYEQYF. The CDR3 nucleotides read TGTGCCAGCAGTGAAGTTGGGGTCATGTACGAGCAGTACTTC. The rearrangement links TRBV6-1 to TRBJ2-7; D is unresolved. Trimming took off 1 base at V and 4 bases at J, with 11 bases between the two ends. The germline V gene encodes CDR1 MNHNS and CDR2 SASEGT. The CDR3 spans 14 residues.